This T cell receptor beta chain stems from a study of response to subunit inactivated influenza vaccine. This clonotype was seen more than once but under ten times. What it binds is unknown. Trimming took off 5 bases at V and 6 bases at J, with 10 bases between the two ends. The CDR3 runs to 13 residues. Each CDR3 protein gets one entry after TCRdb re-called the RT-PCR reads with MiXCR. In the table there are 530,000 or so distinct CDR3 sequences, about 15% of which are singletons. Study-wide points: The authors suggested that every seasonal influenza vaccination recruits few new T cells.

The chain recombines TRBV12-3 or TRBV12-4 with TRBJ2-2; D is uncertain. This clonotype originated in a man aged 45-65 years who received an inactivated influenza vaccine. This sample comprised PBMCs from blood, obtained roughly 12 days after vaccination. The CDR3 region has the DNA TGTGCCAGCAGTATACTATCAGCCGGGGAGCTGTTTTTT. Translating it yields CASSILSAGELFF.